Below are 3 T cell receptor beta chains sequenced from a single sample in a study of cytomegalovirus exposure and HLA in healthy donors. PCR primers comprised 60 Vbeta and 13 Jbeta primers. The protocol was immunoSEQ multiplex PCR, while the TCRdb copy is restricted to in-frame clones and leaves out a portion. The sample has some 150,000 clones, about three quarters seen once. The sample was PBMCs. The receptors come from a male donor in good health and CMV-seronegative.

This chain joins TRBV19 and TRBJ1-1; D ambiguous. Looked up from germline, CDR1 is LNHDA and CDR2 is SQIVND (reference sequence). The ends were cut back, 7 bases at V and 0 bases at J, with 15 bases in the middle. The CDR3 runs 15 residues. CDR3: CASNSNRGVNTEAFF. The CDR3 region has the DNA TGTGCCAGTAATTCTAATCGGGGAGTGAACACTGAAGCTTTCTTT.

This chain connects TRBV6-4 to TRBJ2-2, with 8 bases fitting TRBD2. The CDR3 spans 15 residues. Germline V gene data show CDR1 as MRHNA and CDR2 as SNTAGT. V shed 4 bases and J 0 bases; nucleotides not matched to a gene: 1. For the CDR3, the DNA is TGTGCCAGCAGTGCGGGGGGGGCGAACACCGGGGAGCTGTTTTTT. Translation: CASSAGGANTGELFF.

The genes are TRBV5-6 and TRBJ2-5; 9 nucleotides match TRBD1. The germline gives CDR1 SGHDT, CDR2 YYEEEE. CDR3 length: 16 amino acids. Trimming at V came to 0 bases and at J to 2 bases, leaving 5 bases not matched to a gene. CDR3 region: CASSLGQGEVQETQYF. The CDR3, as DNA: TGTGCCAGCAGCTTGGGACAGGGGGAGGTTCAAGAGACCCAGTACTTC.